This record covers a single T cell receptor (beta chain). Its antigen remains unidentified. The source of the sample is a study of CXCR3-negative and CXCR3-positive naive CD8 T cells. Study information: About 135 million TRB reads in total, about 1.5 +/- 0.3 million per library. General study points: Much lower diversity was found in memory CD8+ cells, while both naive subsets had comparably high diversity. CXCR3-expressing naive cells carried TRB CDR3s more hydrophobic than those of CXCR3-negative naive cells.

The authors gated naive CD8+ T cells as CD45RO-CCR7+CD27+CD95-. CDR3 length equals 15 residues. From germline, CDR1 is SGHDN and CDR2 FVKESK. cDNA libraries for TRB were generated by 5' RACE incorporating UMI labels. TCRdb re-called the 5' RACE reads and catalogs CDR3 proteins one per entry, DNA excluded. This sample's clone table lists 75,000 to 100,000 distinct CDR3 sequences. This clonotype was sampled from a human donor in good health. Some clones in this sample may be carry-over from other donors' samples. The sample comprised naive CXCR3+ CD8+ T cells from blood. Subset: CD45RO-CCR7+CD27+CD95- naive CD8+ T cells expressing CXCR3 (TNR3+). The genes are TRBV14 and TRBJ2-1; with no DNA, the TCRdb D assignment of TRBD2 cannot be verified. CDR3 sequence reads: CASSQMRGAYNEQFF.